This paragraph reports one TCR beta chain. These data originate in a study of T cells in Graves' hyperthyroidism and ophthalmopathy. Amplified TCR beta CDR3 regions derived from RNA transcripts. In the first-round RT-PCR of the TCR CDR3, the HTBI primer set was used. TCRdb re-analysed the multiplex PCR reads in MiXCR, keeping a single row per CDR3 protein. Here the sample spans 750,000 to 900,000 distinct CDR3 sequences, more than 30% being singletons. This CDR3 contains 14 residues. Trimming took 6 bases from V and 6 from J; bases not matched to a gene: 10. CDR1 MNHEY and CDR2 SMNVEV come from the germline V gene (reference sequence).

The chain links TRBV27 to TRBJ2-7; the match to TRBD1 covers 8 bases. Sequenced: blood. The source is a man aged 18 to 29 with Graves' hyperthyroidism. DNA of the CDR3: TGTGCCAGCAGCTACGACAGGGGTGGTAGCGAGCAGTACTTC. It codes for CASSYDRGGSEQYF.